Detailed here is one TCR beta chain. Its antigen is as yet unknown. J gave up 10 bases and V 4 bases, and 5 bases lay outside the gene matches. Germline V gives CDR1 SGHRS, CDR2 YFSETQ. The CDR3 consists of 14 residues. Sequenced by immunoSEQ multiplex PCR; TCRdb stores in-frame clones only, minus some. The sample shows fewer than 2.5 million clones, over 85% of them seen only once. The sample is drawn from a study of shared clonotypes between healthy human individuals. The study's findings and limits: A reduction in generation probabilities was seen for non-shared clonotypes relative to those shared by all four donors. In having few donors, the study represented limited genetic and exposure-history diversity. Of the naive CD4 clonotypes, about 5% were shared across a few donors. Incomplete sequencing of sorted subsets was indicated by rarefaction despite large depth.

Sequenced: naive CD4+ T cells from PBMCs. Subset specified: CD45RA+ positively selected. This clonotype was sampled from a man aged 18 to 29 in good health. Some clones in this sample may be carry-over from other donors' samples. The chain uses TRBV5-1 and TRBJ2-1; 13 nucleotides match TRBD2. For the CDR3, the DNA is TGCGCCAGCAGCATGGGACTAGCGGGATACGAGCAGTTCTTC. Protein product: CASSMGLAGYEQFF.